This TCR beta chain was found in a study of regulatory T cells. Overall study results and limits: In CD3G-deficient patients, conventional CD4+ T cells were enriched for hydrophobic CDR3 residues at positions 6 and 7.

V was pared by 6 bases and J by 4 bases, with 12 bases of the junction left unmatched. Germline V gene sequence: CDR1 SQVTM, CDR2 ANQGSEA. This CDR3 contains 15 residues. As regards this clone: The antigen is not known.

The primer mix had 52 TRBV and 13 TRBJ primers. Libraries were prepared by immunoSEQ multiplex PCR; TCRdb keeps only in-frame clonotypes and omits some of them. In the table there are 30,000 to 40,000 clones, about 91% of which are singletons. The chain joins TRBV29-1 to TRBJ2-1; 7 nucleotides agree with TRBD2. The receptor was derived from a person aged 18 to 30 with CD3G deficiency. The sequenced sample was conventional CD4+ T cells sorted from blood. The CDR3, as DNA: TGCAGCGTGAGGGAGGGACTAACCGGGTACAATGAGCAGTTCTTC. The encoded protein is CSVREGLTGYNEQFF.